A few counts support the clone carrying this T cell receptor (beta chain). Its cognate antigen is unknown. It was uncontrolled infection, other autoimmune disease, pregnancy or lactation that excluded patients. Thyroid ultrasound, orbital computed tomography, clinical symptoms, and serum thyroxine and TRAb underpinned diagnoses. PBMCs stemmed from around 9.3 ml fresh peripheral blood. This entry is derived from a study of T cells in Graves' hyperthyroidism and ophthalmopathy. Study results and limitations: Most thyroid-expanded clonotypes above 0.001 were also found in blood.

TCR beta CDR3 regions were amplified from RNA transcripts. First-round RT-PCR of the TCR CDR3 relied on the HTBI primer set. TCRdb processed the multiplex PCR reads anew with MiXCR; each CDR3 protein has one entry. The repertoire holds a few hundred thousand distinct CDR3 sequences, with approximately 14% as singletons. V lost 6 bases and J lost 0, with 12 bases in between. This CDR3 has 15 amino acids. The sequenced sample consisted of blood. J is TRBJ2-1 and V is TRBV12-3 or TRBV12-4; D possibly corresponds to TRBD2 (5 bases). The TCR sequence derives from a woman younger than 45 with Graves' hyperthyroidism. CDR3 residues: CASSRSGTSYNEQFF. CDR3 nucleotide sequence: TGTGCCAGCAGCCGCAGCGGAACCTCCTACAATGAGCAGTTCTTC.